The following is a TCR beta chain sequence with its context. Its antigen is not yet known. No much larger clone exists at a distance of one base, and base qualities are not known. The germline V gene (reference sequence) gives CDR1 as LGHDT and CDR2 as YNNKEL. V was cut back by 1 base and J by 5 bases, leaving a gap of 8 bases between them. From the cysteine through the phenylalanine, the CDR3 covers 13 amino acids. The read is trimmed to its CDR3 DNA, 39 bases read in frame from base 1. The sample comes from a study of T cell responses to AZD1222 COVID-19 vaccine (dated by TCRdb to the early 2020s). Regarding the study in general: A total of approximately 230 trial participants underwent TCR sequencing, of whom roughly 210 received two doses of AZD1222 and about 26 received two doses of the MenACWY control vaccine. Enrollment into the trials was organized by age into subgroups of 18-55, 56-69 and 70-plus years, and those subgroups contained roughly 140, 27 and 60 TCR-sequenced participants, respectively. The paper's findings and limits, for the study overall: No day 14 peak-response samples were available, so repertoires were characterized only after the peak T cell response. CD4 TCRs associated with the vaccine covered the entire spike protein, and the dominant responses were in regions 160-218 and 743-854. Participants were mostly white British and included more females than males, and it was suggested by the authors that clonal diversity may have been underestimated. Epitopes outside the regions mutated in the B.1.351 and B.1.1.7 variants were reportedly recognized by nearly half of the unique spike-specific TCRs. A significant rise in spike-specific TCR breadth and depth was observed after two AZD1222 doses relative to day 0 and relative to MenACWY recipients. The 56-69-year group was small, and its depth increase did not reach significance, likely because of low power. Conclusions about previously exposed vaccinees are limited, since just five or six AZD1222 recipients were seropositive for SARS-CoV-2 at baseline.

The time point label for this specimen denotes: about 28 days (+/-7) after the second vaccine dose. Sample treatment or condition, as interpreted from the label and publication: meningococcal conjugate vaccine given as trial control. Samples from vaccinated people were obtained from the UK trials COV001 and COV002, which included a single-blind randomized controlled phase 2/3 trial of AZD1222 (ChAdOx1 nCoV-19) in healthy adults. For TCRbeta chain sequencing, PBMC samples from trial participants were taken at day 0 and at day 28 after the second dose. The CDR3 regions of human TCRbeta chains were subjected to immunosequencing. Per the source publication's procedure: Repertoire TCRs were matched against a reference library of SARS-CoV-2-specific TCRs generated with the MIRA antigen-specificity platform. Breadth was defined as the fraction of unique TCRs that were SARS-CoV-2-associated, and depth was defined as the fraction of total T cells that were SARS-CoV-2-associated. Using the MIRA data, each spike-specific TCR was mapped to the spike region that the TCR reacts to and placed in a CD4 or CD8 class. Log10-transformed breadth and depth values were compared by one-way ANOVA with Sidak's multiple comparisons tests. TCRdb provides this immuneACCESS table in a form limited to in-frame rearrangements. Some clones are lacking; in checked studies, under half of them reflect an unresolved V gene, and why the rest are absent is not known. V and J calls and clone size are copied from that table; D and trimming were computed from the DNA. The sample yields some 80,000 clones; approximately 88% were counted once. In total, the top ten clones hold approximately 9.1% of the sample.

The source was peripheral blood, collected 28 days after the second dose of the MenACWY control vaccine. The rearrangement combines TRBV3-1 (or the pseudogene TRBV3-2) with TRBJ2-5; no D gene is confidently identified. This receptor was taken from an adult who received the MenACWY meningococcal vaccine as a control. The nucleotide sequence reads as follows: TGTGCCAGCAGCCAAGCCCTCCGGGAGACCCAGTACTTC. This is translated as CASSQALRETQYF.